These 27 T cell receptor beta chains originate from one sample sequenced in a study of control samples from healthy donors and cancer patients. Profiling relied on immunoSEQ multiplex PCR, and the TCRdb table lists in-frame clones only, not all of them. The repertoire holds about 110,000 clones, with 88% as singletons. Sample: PBMCs. Every receptor here comes from a woman aged 55 to 70 with lung cancer.

This clone was counted a single time. V and J are TRBV9 and TRBJ1-4; 7 bases fit TRBD1. Germline CDR1 SGDLS, CDR2 YYNGEE. CDR3 size: 18 residues. Germline trimming cut 3 bases from V and 0 bases from J; bases unmatched to any gene: 11. The chain's CDR3 is CASSEGTVTYATNEKLFF. The CDR3 DNA sequence: TGTGCCAGCAGCGAGGGGACAGTAACTTATGCAACTAATGAAAAACTGTTTTTT.

CDR3 in DNA: TGTGCCAGCAGCTTAGGGGGGACAGGAAACGTTTATGGCTACACCTTC. It codes for CASSLGGTGNVYGYTF. The rearrangement joins TRBV13 to TRBJ1-2, with 8 nucleotides matching TRBD1. The CDR3 contains 16 residues. Trimming took 0 bases from V and 5 from J; bases not matched to a gene: 8. Germline V gene sequence: CDR1 PRHDT, CDR2 FYEKMQ (reference sequence).

This rearrangement joins TRBV5-6 to TRBJ2-1; weak D call: TRBD2 (6 bases). V lost 7 bases and J lost 7, with 15 bases in between. The CDR3 extends over 13 amino acids. Germline CDR1 is SGHDT and CDR2 is YYEEEE. The CDR3 protein is CASAGLAGNEQFF. The CDR3, as DNA: TGTGCCAGCGCCGGCCTCGCGGGGAATGAGCAGTTCTTC.

The rearrangement uses TRBV27 and TRBJ1-2; D uncertain. There are 14 residues in the CDR3. Germline-derived CDR1 and CDR2 are MNHEY and SMNVEV (reference sequence). V was clipped by 2 bases and J by 0 bases, with 7 bases between them. CDR3: CASSLTQANYGYTF. The CDR3, as DNA: TGTGCCAGCAGTTTAACACAAGCTAACTATGGCTACACCTTC.

This chain links TRBV11-2 with TRBJ1-1; unclear D gene. Germline assignment: CDR1 SGHAT and CDR2 FQNNGV. V was cut by 5 bases and J by 3 bases, with 16 bases left in between. The CDR3 spans 15 residues. CDR3 region: CASSLRQEWDTEAFF. The CDR3 DNA is TGTGCCAGCAGCCTTCGGCAGGAGTGGGACACTGAAGCTTTCTTT.

In DNA form, the CDR3 reads TGTGCCACCAGTGATTTCAAGCGCCAGGCCTACAATGAGCAGTTCTTC. Encoded protein: CATSDFKRQAYNEQFF. The V gene is TRBV24-1, the J gene TRBJ2-1; D not certain. V lost 1 base to trimming and J lost 2 bases, with 11 bases between them. Germline loops: CDR1 KGHDR, CDR2 SFDVKD. The CDR3 sequence is 16 residues long.

The V and J genes are TRBV5-4 and TRBJ1-3, with a weak D call TRBD1 (5 bases). V was cut by 2 bases and J by 0 bases, with 6 bases left in between. Looked up from germline, CDR1 is SGHNT and CDR2 is YYREEE (reference sequence). This CDR3 is built from 14 residues. The chain's CDR3 is CASSFRASGNTIYF. The CDR3 nucleotides read TGTGCCAGCAGCTTCAGGGCCTCTGGAAACACCATATATTTT.

The V and J genes are TRBV28 and TRBJ2-7; 11 bases align to TRBD1. This CDR3 is 17 amino acids long. V lost 5 bases to trimming and J lost 4 bases; unmatched junction nucleotides: 13. Germline V gene lookup returns CDR1 MDHEN and CDR2 SYDVKM. This chain's CDR3 is CASSPSGQGVLSYEQYF. CDR3 sequence (DNA): TGTGCCAGCAGTCCGTCGGGACAGGGGGTTTTAAGTTACGAGCAGTACTTC.

This chain links TRBV9 with TRBJ1-3, with D unresolved. CDR1 is SGDLS, CDR2 YYNGEE, per germline. The CDR3 spans 15 residues. Trimming removed 0 bases at V and 0 bases at J, with 7 bases between. CDR3 sequence: CASSVGGYSGNTIYF. CDR3 sequence (DNA): TGTGCCAGCAGCGTAGGCGGTTACTCTGGAAACACCATATATTTT.

This clone turned up a few times. CDR3 loop: CSVGADGINYGYTF. The CDR3, as DNA: TGCAGCGTCGGGGCCGACGGGATTAACTATGGCTACACCTTC. V usage is TRBV29-1 and J usage is TRBJ1-2, with D perhaps TRBD1 (5 bases). The CDR3 covers 14 residues. V was cut by 6 bases and J by 1 base, with 15 bases left in between. CDR1 SQVTM and CDR2 ANQGSEA come from the germline V gene.

The rearrangement links TRBV9 to TRBJ1-2, with 7 positions matching TRBD1. V gave up 4 bases and J gave up 7 bases; unmatched junction bases: 10. CDR1 is SGDLS and CDR2 is YYNGEE in the germline V gene. The CDR3 has 14 residues. CDR3: CASSTPFAGGGYTF. In nucleotides, the CDR3 is TGTGCCAGCAGCACACCGTTCGCAGGGGGTGGCTACACCTTC.

The chain links TRBV5-5 to TRBJ1-5; D call uncertain. Germline CDR1 reads SGHKS; CDR2 reads YYEKEE (reference sequence). The length of the CDR3 is 16 residues. With 2 bases removed from V and 3 bases from J, the gap between germline ends came to 15 bases. The CDR3: CASSFDMATFNQPQHF. The CDR3 nucleotides are TGTGCCAGCAGCTTTGATATGGCGACATTCAATCAGCCCCAGCATTTT.

The V gene is TRBV4-1, the J gene TRBJ1-4, with D perhaps TRBD1 (5 bases). V was pared by 1 base and J by 8 bases, with 14 bases between. Germline loops: CDR1 MGHRA, CDR2 YSYEKL. The CDR3 contains 15 residues. The CDR3 spells CASSQVGQGWEKLFF. The CDR3 DNA is TGCGCCAGCAGCCAAGTAGGTCAGGGTTGGGAAAAACTGTTTTTT.

This chain joins TRBV6-4 and TRBJ1-6, with TRBD1 as a possible D gene (6 bases). The CDR3 length is 15 residues. V lost 6 bases and J lost 5, with 14 bases in between. Germline V gives CDR1 MRHNA, CDR2 SNTAGT. In DNA, the CDR3 is TGTGCCAGCAGCGCACAGGGAGGGAATAATTCACCCCTCCACTTT. Protein sequence: CASSAQGGNNSPLHF.

The V gene is TRBV5-4, the J gene TRBJ1-2, with TRBD1 as a possible D gene (5 bases). Trimming took 1 base from V and 8 from J, leaving 15 bases between them. From germline, CDR1 is SGHNT and CDR2 YYREEE (reference sequence). The CDR3 is 14 amino acids. The CDR3 loop is CASSLSGTPSGYTF. CDR3 nucleotide sequence: TGTGCCAGCAGCTTGTCAGGGACTCCAAGCGGCTACACCTTC.

In its sample, this clone was seen once. The chain couples TRBV18 to TRBJ1-1; D unresolved. CDR1 is KGHSH, CDR2 LQKENI, per germline. This CDR3 is built from 15 residues. Trimming took 5 bases from V and 3 from J, leaving 16 bases between them. CDR3 nucleotide sequence: TGTGCCAGCTCAAAAGGCTCTGGTGATTACACTGAAGCTTTCTTT. Encoded protein: CASSKGSGDYTEAFF.

The genes are TRBV28 and TRBJ1-1; 7 nucleotides line up with TRBD1. This CDR3 spans 15 amino acids. CDR1 and CDR2 (germline): MDHEN, SYDVKM. V shed 2 bases and J 0 bases; nucleotides not matched to a gene: 3. The CDR3: CASSLQGVLNTEAFF. The CDR3 DNA reads as TGTGCCAGCAGTTTACAGGGGGTCTTGAACACTGAAGCTTTCTTT.

This chain connects TRBV4-1 to TRBJ2-7, with 13 bases aligning to TRBD2. This CDR3 spans 13 amino acids. J was trimmed by 9 bases and V by 4 bases; bases with no gene match: 3. CDR1 MGHRA and CDR2 YSYEKL come from the germline V gene. The chain's CDR3 is CASSPGTSGVQYF. The CDR3 DNA follows: TGCGCCAGCAGCCCCGGGACTAGCGGGGTGCAGTACTTC.

The gene calls are TRBV20-1 and TRBJ2-5; D may be TRBD1 (5 bases). Trimming pared 5 bases from V and 2 bases from J, leaving 6 bases between. Germline V gene sequence: CDR1 DFQATT, CDR2 SNEGSKA (reference sequence). There are 11 residues in the CDR3. The CDR3 nucleotides read TGCAGTGCTGGGGCGCAAGAGACCCAGTACTTC. This gives the protein CSAGAQETQYF.

The chain carries TRBV5-4 and TRBJ1-3; 8 nucleotides agree with TRBD1. Trimming cost V 4 bases and J 0 bases; bases outside gene matches: 15. The germline gives CDR1 SGHNT, CDR2 YYREEE (reference sequence). The CDR3 sequence is 19 residues long. The CDR3 here is CASSATGTGNHFSGNTIYF. The CDR3 DNA reads TGTGCCAGCAGCGCAACCGGGACAGGCAATCATTTCTCTGGAAACACCATATATTTT.

The V call is TRBV12-3 or TRBV12-4, the J call TRBJ1-2, with D unclear. The CDR3 runs to 13 residues. V lost 3 bases and J 3 bases, leaving 8 bases between the germline ends. CDR3 DNA sequence: TGTGCCAGCAGTTTTTCTCCTCACTATGGCTACACCTTC. Its translation: CASSFSPHYGYTF.

This chain connects TRBV25-1 to TRBJ2-3; 8 bases align to TRBD2. Trimming took 4 bases from V and 4 from J; bases not matched to a gene: 4. The CDR3 runs to 14 residues. CDR1 and CDR2 from the germline V gene are MGHDK and SYGVNS. CDR3 sequence reads: CASSASGGSDTQYF. The CDR3 bases are TGTGCCAGCAGTGCCAGCGGGGGCTCAGATACGCAGTATTTT. The variable domain in full, completed from reference TRBV25-1 and TRBJ2-3, reads EADIYQTPRYLVIGTGKKITLECSQTMGHDKMYWYQQDPGMELHLIHYSYGVNSTEKGDLSSESTVSRIRTEHFPLTLESARPSHTSQYLCASSASGGSDTQYFGPGTRLTVL.

The chain uses TRBV4-1 and TRBJ2-7; 7 bases fit TRBD2. The CDR3 spans 15 residues. In germline, CDR1 is MGHRA, CDR2 YSYEKL. The junction had 5 bases not matched to a gene; V was cut back by 3 bases and J by 0 bases. The DNA of the CDR3 is TGCGCCAGCAGCCAGGTTGAGCGGGGCTCCTACGAGCAGTACTTC. Amino acids: CASSQVERGSYEQYF.

V usage is TRBV27 and J usage is TRBJ2-7, with D unclear. Germline CDR1 and CDR2: MNHEY and SMNVEV (reference sequence). With 5 bases removed from V and 4 bases from J, the gap between germline ends came to 9 bases. The CDR3 loop spans 12 amino acids. For the CDR3, the DNA is TGTGCCAGCAGTGGAACATCGTACGAGCAGTACTTC. Translated, it gives CASSGTSYEQYF.

This clone was found once. The V gene is TRBV4-2, the J gene TRBJ2-5; 7 bases are a match to TRBD2. There are 18 residues in the CDR3. Looked up from germline, CDR1 is LGHNA and CDR2 is YNFKEQ. V dropped 0 bases and J dropped 4; count of bases not matched to a gene: 14. The chain's CDR3 is CASSQEIYAAGVIETQYF. The CDR3 DNA reads as TGTGCCAGCAGCCAAGAAATTTATGCGGCGGGAGTGATAGAGACCCAGTACTTC.

This rearrangement joins TRBV19 to TRBJ2-7; 9 bases are a match to TRBD2. The germline gives CDR1 LNHDA, CDR2 SQIVND (reference sequence). The CDR3 spans 17 residues. V lost 0 bases to trimming and J lost 4 bases; unmatched junction nucleotides: 10. The CDR3 region is CASSIDRSTSGLYEQYF. The CDR3 bases are TGTGCCAGTAGTATAGATCGGAGTACTAGCGGGTTATACGAGCAGTACTTC.

This clone has only one observation. The rearrangement uses TRBV7-2 and TRBJ1-1; D is unresolved. The CDR3 consists of 11 residues. The V and J ends lost 5 bases and 12 bases respectively, with 13 bases between them. CDR1 is SGHTA, CDR2 FQGNSA, per germline. CDR3 in amino acids: CASSQNPETFF. The CDR3 DNA reads TGTGCCAGCAGCCAAAACCCCGAGACTTTCTTT.